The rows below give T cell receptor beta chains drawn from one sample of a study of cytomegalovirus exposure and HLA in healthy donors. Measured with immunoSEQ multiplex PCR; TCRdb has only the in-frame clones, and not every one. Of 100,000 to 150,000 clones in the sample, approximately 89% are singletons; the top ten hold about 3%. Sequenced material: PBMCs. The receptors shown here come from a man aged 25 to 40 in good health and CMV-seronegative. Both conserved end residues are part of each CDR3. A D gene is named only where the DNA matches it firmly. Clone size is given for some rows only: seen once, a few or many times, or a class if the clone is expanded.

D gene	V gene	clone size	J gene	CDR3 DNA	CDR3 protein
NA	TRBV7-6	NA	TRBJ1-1	TGTGCCAGCAGCTTATGGCAGGATTCGACTGAAGCTTTCTTT	CASSLWQDSTEAFF
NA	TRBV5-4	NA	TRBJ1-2	TGTGCCAGCAGCCCCGGGGGGAACTATGGCTACACCTTC	CASSPGGNYGYTF
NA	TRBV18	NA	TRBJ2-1	TGTGCCAGCTCACCACCTCAGGGTATCTCCTACAATGAGCAGTTCTTC	CASSPPQGISYNEQFF
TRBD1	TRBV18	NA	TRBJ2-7	TGTGCCAGCTCCATGGGACAGGGGAACGAGCAGTACTTC	CASSMGQGNEQYF
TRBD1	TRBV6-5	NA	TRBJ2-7	TGTGCCAGCAGTTGGACAGGGGCCTCGTACGAGCAGTACTTC	CASSWTGASYEQYF
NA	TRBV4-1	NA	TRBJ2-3	TGCGCCAGCAGCCAATCGGACAGCCCCTGGCGGTATTTT	CASSQSDSPWRYF
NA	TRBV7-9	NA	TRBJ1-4	TGTGCCAGCAGCTTAGATGGGGGCTGGGGAGAAAAACTGTTTTTT	CASSLDGGWGEKLFF
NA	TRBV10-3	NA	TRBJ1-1	TGTGCCATCAGTGAGCCGGGCCCAGGGGACACTGAAGCTTTCTTT	CAISEPGPGDTEAFF
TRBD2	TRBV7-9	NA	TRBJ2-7	TGTGCCAGCAGCGCGGTAGCGGGGTACCCGCCCACCTACGAGCAGTACTTC	CASSAVAGYPPTYEQYF
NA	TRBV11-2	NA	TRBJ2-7	TGTGCCAGCAGCCCGGCCCTAGCGCGGTACGAGCAGTACTTC	CASSPALARYEQYF
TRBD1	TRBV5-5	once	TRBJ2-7	TGTGCCAGCAGCCGACAGGGGGCCTACGAGCAGTACTTC	CASSRQGAYEQYF
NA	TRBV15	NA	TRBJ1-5	TGTGCCACCAGCAGAGACGGGACTGTAAATCAGCCCCAGCATTTT	CATSRDGTVNQPQHF
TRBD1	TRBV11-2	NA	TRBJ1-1	TGTGCCAGCAGCCTAAGACAGGGGGTTATGACTGAAGCTTTCTTT	CASSLRQGVMTEAFF
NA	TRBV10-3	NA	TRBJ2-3	TGTGCCATCAGGGCGACTACAAGATCAGATACGCAGTATTTT	CAIRATTRSDTQYF
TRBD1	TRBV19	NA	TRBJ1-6	TGTGCCAGTAGCCCTCCGGGACAGGCTGCGAGTTCACCCCTCCACTTT	CASSPPGQAASSPLHF
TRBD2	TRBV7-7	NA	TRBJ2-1	TGTGCTAGCAGCCCCTCGGGACTAGCTAGTGAGCAGTTCTTC	CASSPSGLASEQFF
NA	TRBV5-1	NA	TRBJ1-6	TGCGCCAGCAGCTTGGGAGGGAGGGAGCATAATTCACCCCTCCACTTT	CASSLGGREHNSPLHF
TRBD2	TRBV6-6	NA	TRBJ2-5	TGTGCCAGCAGCCGACTAGCGATTGAGACCCAGTACTTC	CASSRLAIETQYF
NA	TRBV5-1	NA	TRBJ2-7	TGCGCCAGCAGCTGGGGGTCAGCGGGCCCGAAATCTATCTCCTACGAGCAGTACTTC	CASSWGSAGPKSISYEQYF
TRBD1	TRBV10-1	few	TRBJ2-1	TGCGCCAGCAGTGAAATGACAGGGGGAAATGAGCAGTTCTTC	CASSEMTGGNEQFF
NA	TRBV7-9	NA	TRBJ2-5	TGTGCCAGCAGCTTAAGGGGAAAAGAGACCCAGTACTTC	CASSLRGKETQYF
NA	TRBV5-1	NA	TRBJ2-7	TGCGCCAGCAGCTTCCGACAGGACTCCTACGAGCAGTACTTC	CASSFRQDSYEQYF
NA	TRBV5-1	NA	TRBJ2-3	TGCGCCAGCAACCGTCAGCCGGAGTACCGCACAGATACGCAGTATTTT	CASNRQPEYRTDTQYF
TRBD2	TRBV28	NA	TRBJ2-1	TGTGCCAGCAGTTTCTCGGGGGGACCCGTACAAGGTGAGCAGTTCTTC	CASSFSGGPVQGEQFF
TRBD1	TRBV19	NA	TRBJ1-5	TGTGCCAGTAGCTACACAGGGGGCAGCAATCAGCCCCAGCATTTT	CASSYTGGSNQPQHF
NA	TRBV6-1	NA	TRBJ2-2	TGTGCCACCAGGACTACCCTGAGCACCGGGGAGCTGTTTTTT	CATRTTLSTGELFF
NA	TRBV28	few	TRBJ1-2	TGTGCCAGCAGCCCCCTAGGTGACTATGGCTACACCTTC	CASSPLGDYGYTF
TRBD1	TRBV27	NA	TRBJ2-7	TGTGCCAGCGGGACAGGGGACCGTCCCTCCTACGAGCAGTACTTC	CASGTGDRPSYEQYF
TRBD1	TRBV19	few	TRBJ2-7	TGTGCCAGTTCCCACAGGGGTAGGACTTACGAGCAGTACTTC	CASSHRGRTYEQYF
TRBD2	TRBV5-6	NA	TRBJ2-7	TGTGCCAGCAGCCCCATGGGACTAGGGACCTACGAGCAGTACTTC	CASSPMGLGTYEQYF
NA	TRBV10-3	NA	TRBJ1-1	TGTGCCATCACTAGTGACCCGGGTCGCGGGGCGGCTTTCTTT	CAITSDPGRGAAFF
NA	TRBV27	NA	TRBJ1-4	TGTGCCAGCAGTTTATACGGTCCTAATGAAAAACTGTTTTTT	CASSLYGPNEKLFF
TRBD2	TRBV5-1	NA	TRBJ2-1	TGCGCCAGCACCTTTCGCTTTAGCGGGGGATCCCCCACTTACAATGAGCAGTTCTTC	CASTFRFSGGSPTYNEQFF
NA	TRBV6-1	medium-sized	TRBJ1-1	TGTGCCAGCAGTGGGGACTTACTGAACACTGAAGCTTTCTTT	CASSGDLLNTEAFF
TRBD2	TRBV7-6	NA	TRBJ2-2	TGTGCCAGCAGCTTAGGACTAGCGGGGCCCAAGGCCGGGGAGCTGTTTTTT	CASSLGLAGPKAGELFF
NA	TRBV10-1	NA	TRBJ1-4	TGCGCCAGCAGTCGGCAGGATGAAAAACTGTTTTTT	CASSRQDEKLFF